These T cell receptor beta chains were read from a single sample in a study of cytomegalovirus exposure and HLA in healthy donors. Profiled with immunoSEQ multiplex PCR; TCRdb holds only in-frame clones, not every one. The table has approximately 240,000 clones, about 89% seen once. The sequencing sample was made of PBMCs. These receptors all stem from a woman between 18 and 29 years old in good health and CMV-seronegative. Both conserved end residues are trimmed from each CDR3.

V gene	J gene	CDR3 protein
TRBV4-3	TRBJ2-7	ASSQVAGAPYEQY
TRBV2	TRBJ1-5	ASRDRGRFQPQH
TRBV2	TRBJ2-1	ASGREAHNHEQF
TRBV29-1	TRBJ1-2	SVQWTAGNGYT
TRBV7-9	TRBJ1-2	ASSAGTAQGPD
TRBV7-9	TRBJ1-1	ASSLGGRGDTEAF
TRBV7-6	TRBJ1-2	ASRRGVRGINYGYT
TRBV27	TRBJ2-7	ASSPGLAGREQY
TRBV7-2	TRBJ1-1	ASSHRDTFMNTEAF
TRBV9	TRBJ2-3	ASSVVGEPTQY
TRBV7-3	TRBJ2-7	ASSPIEQY
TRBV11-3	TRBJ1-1	ASSLDRLGQGSAEAF
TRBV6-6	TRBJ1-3	ASSYSRTPGNTIY
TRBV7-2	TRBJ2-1	ATRLGTTGYNEQF
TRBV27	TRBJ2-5	ASSPGGATSGETQY
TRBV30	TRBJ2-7	AWSRLAASYEQY
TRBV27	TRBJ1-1	ASSLWWANTEAF